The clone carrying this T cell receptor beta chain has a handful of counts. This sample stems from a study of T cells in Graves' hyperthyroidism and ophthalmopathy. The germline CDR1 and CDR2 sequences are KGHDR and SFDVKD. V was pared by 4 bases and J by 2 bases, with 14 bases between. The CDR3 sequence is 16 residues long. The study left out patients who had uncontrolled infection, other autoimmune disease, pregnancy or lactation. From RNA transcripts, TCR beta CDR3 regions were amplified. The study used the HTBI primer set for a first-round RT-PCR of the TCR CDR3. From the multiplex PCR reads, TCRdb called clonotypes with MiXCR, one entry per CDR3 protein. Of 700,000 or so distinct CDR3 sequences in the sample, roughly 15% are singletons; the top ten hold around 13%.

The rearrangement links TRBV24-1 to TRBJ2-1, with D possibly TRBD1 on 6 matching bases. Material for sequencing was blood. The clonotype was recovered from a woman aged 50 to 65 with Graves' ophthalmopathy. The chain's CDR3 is CATSDPDRNTYNEQFF. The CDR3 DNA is TGTGCCACCAGTGACCCCGACAGGAATACCTACAATGAGCAGTTCTTC.